This note documents a single TCR beta chain sequence. The data belong to a study of blood T cell repertoires in COVID-19. V was shortened by 2 bases and J by 0 bases, with 7 bases between the two germline ends. Germline CDR1 and CDR2: SGHTA and FQGNSA. The CDR3 is 14 residues long. This table comes from immunoSEQ multiplex PCR, and its TCRdb copy is limited to in-frame clones, with some not included. This sample has 140,000 to 150,000 clones, with around 89% found just once. The sample was peripheral blood. The chain carries TRBV7-2 and TRBJ1-1, with D maybe TRBD1 (5 bases). The clonotype originates from a man aged 55 to 69 with active or convalescent COVID-19. The CDR3 region has the DNA TGTGCCAGCAGCTTACGGGGGGTGAACACTGAAGCTTTCTTT. It encodes CASSLRGVNTEAFF. Supplemented by reference TRBV7-2 and TRBJ1-1, the full variable domain reads GAGVSQSPSNKVTEKGKDVELRCDPISGHTALYWYRQSLGQGLEFLIYFQGNSAPDKSGLPSDRFSAERTGGSVSTLTIQRTQQEDSAVYLCASSLRGVNTEAFFGQGTRLTVV.